The rows below give T cell receptor beta chains drawn from one sample of a study of T-cell reconstitution after alpha-beta-depleted transplantation in children. TCRdb re-analysed the PCR reads in MiXCR, keeping a single row per CDR3 protein. The table has roughly 310,000 distinct CDR3 sequences, more than 20% seen once. Material: PBMCs, mostly from graft donor cells, obtained 180 days after TCRalphabeta/CD19-depleted stem cell transplant. The receptors derive from a male patient younger than 18 who had a stem cell transplant for acute lymphoblastic leukemia, so the T cells may come from the graft donor. Both conserved end residues are part of each CDR3.

TRBJ2-3 | TRBV5-5 | 15 | CASSLVGASTDTQYF
TRBJ2-5 | TRBV7-2 | 17 | CASSPRTSVIVRETQYF
TRBJ1-1 | TRBV9 | 13 | CASSVGMNTEAFF
TRBJ1-1 | TRBV29-1 | 10 | CSFRAVEAFF
TRBJ2-4 | TRBV10-3 | 14 | CAIGSGLAKNIQYF
TRBJ2-1 | TRBV5-1 | 17 | CASSSLTSGRDYNEQFF
TRBJ2-7 | TRBV27 | 15 | CASSLRTSVTYEQYF
TRBJ2-1 | TRBV6-1 | 13 | CASSPGTYNEQFF
TRBJ1-5 | TRBV12-3/TRBV12-4 | 14 | CASSFSGSNQPQHF
TRBJ2-2 | TRBV7-9 | 17 | CASPGQGVPYPTGELFF
TRBJ1-2 | TRBV29-1 | 13 | CSVPGQGNYGYTF
TRBJ2-7 | TRBV7-3 | 14 | CASRPTGQTYEQYF
TRBJ2-7 | TRBV20-1 | 13 | CSAGGDRGYEQYF
TRBJ2-7 | TRBV27 | 14 | CASSSRDGTYEQYF
TRBJ2-7 | TRBV4-1 | 16 | CASSQDGTSGRVEQYF
TRBJ2-1 | TRBV5-1 | 21 | CASSLEYSRLAGYRSYNEQFF
TRBJ1-1 | TRBV12-3/TRBV12-4 | 14 | CASRRQGAEGEAFF
TRBJ2-3 | TRBV13 | 14 | CASSRPKRTDTQYF
TRBJ1-6 | TRBV11-2 | 15 | CASSPDPTWGSPLHF
TRBJ2-7 | TRBV15 | 14 | CATSRDRGPYEQYF
TRBJ2-2 | TRBV5-1 | 16 | CASSWWTSGNTGELFF
TRBJ2-5 | TRBV6-1 | 15 | CASSPQGRRGETQYF
TRBJ1-1 | TRBV5-1 | 15 | CASSLDPGWGAEAFF
TRBJ2-1 | TRBV21-1 | 15 | CARGTSGDSYNEQFF
TRBJ2-1 | TRBV29-1 | 18 | CSVEVRYGAGVTYNEQFF
TRBJ2-2 | TRBV6-5 | 18 | CASSYSEGPWIGTGELFF
TRBJ2-5 | TRBV7-9 | 14 | CASSLAAGRETQYF
TRBJ1-2 | TRBV5-1 | 14 | CASSLAPENYGYTF
TRBJ2-3 | TRBV28 | 14 | CASAQAGSTDTQYF
TRBJ2-1 | TRBV7-3 | 16 | CASSKGSGATQREQFF